The TCR beta chain described here comes from a study of CD8 T cells in Susac syndrome (dated by TCRdb to the late 2010s). At the level of the whole study: Repertoire sequencing was used to test whether CD8+ T cell activation and differentiation in Susac syndrome was antigen driven.

Peripheral blood CD8+ and CD4+ T cells from healthy donors, Susac syndrome patients and multiple sclerosis patients were profiled using high-throughput TCR beta sequencing. The multiple sclerosis controls were treatment-naive patients whose relapsing-remitting disease, either stable or active, fulfilled the revised McDonald criteria. Bulk CD8+ and CD4+ T cells were purified by magnetic negative isolation, whereas CD8+ TEMRA cells were enriched by FACS. Blood was drawn into EDTA tubes, processed within 24 hours, and PBMCs were isolated by density gradient centrifugation. PBMCs destined for TCR sequencing were cryopreserved in liquid nitrogen and later thawed in a 37 °C water bath. The sorted or isolated CD4+, CD8+ and CD8+ TEMRA cells had a purity of 90% or higher. For this clonotype: Its antigen is not yet known. No clone much larger than this one lies a single base away; base qualities are absent.

RNA was extracted using the RNeasy kit, and roughly 0.5 to 1 microgram was reverse transcribed with random hexamers. TCR beta CDR3 regions were amplified with the immunoSEQ multiplex PCR assay covering 54 Vbeta and 13 Jbeta segments. To correct PCR amplification bias, a synthetic template baseline was used for both primer optimization and computational correction. The published analysis was carried out like this. Reads were annotated to V, D and J genes per IMGT and analyzed with immunoSEQ Analyzer, keeping only productive sequences. To calculate clonality, Shannon entropy was normalized by log2 of the number of productive unique sequences and then subtracted from one. Public and private clones were assessed among the 100 most prevalent clones of each patient and control. Susac-specific clones were defined as absent from healthy and MS cohorts, over a thousand published viral clones and other ImmuneACCESS disease sequences. TCRdb took the public reads, trimmed them with fastp at Q25, ran MiXCR for clone calling and kept in-frame beta chains. A single entry per CDR3 protein holds the most common genes and DNA from its merged rows. TCRdb's processing, not the authors' own work, is the source of the V and J calls. Recorded for this sample are around 150,000 distinct CDR3 sequences; around 94% of them occurred a single time. About 0.086% of the sample is taken by the ten largest.

On the study overall, not on this receptor specifically: The number of individuals in the TCR sequencing and HLA analysis was recognized as being relatively small.

The receptor's source is a human donor with multiple sclerosis. Sequenced input: CD4+ T cells from PBMCs.

Here the CDR3 is given as CSAANLNTEAFF. The bases read TGCAGTGCTGCTAACTTGAACACTGAAGCTTTCTTT. The chain couples TRBV20-1 to TRBJ1-1, with the D gene not confidently named. As encoded in the germline V gene (reference sequence), CDR1 is DFQATT while CDR2 is SNEGSKA. The junction carries 7 bases between V and J, which are trimmed by 5 bases and 0 bases respectively. From cysteine to phenylalanine, the CDR3 is 12 amino acids long. This entry keeps only the CDR3 DNA: 36 bases, framed from base 1.